The 6 T cell receptor beta chains reported below all come from one sample, sequenced in a study of shared clonotypes between healthy human individuals. TCRdb keeps only in-frame clones here, not all; method: immunoSEQ multiplex PCR. The sample carries roughly 1.4 million clones, 98% recorded once. Material for sequencing was naive CD4+ T cells sorted from blood. Documented subset: CD45RA+ positively selected. Receptors originate from a man aged 25 to 45 in good health.

CDR3 region: CASSSATGELFF. The CDR3 DNA reads as TGTGCCAGCAGCTCCGCAACCGGGGAGCTGTTTTTT. The genes are TRBV11-3 and TRBJ2-2; D call uncertain. Trimming shortened V by 4 bases and J by 5 bases, and 5 bases separated the two germline ends. Germline V gives CDR1 SGHNT, CDR2 YENEEA. The CDR3 is made up of 12 amino acids. The variable domain in full, with the rest retrieved from reference TRBV11-3 and TRBJ2-2, is EAGVVQSPRYKIIEKKQPVAFWCNPISGHNTLYWYLQNLGQGPELLIRYENEEAVDDSQLPKDRFSAERLKGVDSTLKIQPAELGDSAVYLCASSSATGELFFGEGSRLTVL.

Comments on this clone: Other DNA sequences in this specimen translate into the identical CDR3. J is TRBJ2-2 and V is TRBV7-7; no clear D. The germline gives CDR1 SSHAT, CDR2 FNYEAQ (reference sequence). CDR3 length: 13 residues. Trimming cost V 1 base and J 6 bases, with 6 bases left between them. For the CDR3, the DNA is TGTGCCAGCAGCTTAGTTGTATCCGGGGAGCTGTTTTTT. It yields the protein CASSLVVSGELFF.

Regarding this clone: The same CDR3 arises from other DNA sequences in this sample as well. The gene calls are TRBV7-2 and TRBJ2-7, with D perhaps TRBD2 (5 bases). Germline CDR1 reads SGHTA; CDR2 reads FQGNSA. The CDR3 length is 14 residues. V lost 5 bases and J lost 0, with 11 bases in between. The CDR3 loop reads CASSPRRDSYEQYF. As DNA, the CDR3 is TGTGCCAGCAGCCCAAGACGGGACTCCTACGAGCAGTACTTC.

V and J are TRBV9 and TRBJ2-1, with 8 bases aligning to TRBD2. This CDR3 spans 15 amino acids. V shed 4 bases and J 6 bases; nucleotides not matched to a gene: 9. CDR1 SGDLS and CDR2 YYNGEE come from the germline V gene. The CDR3 nucleotides read TGTGCCAGCAGCCAGACTAGCGTTCCATCCAATGAGCAGTTCTTC. Encoded protein: CASSQTSVPSNEQFF.

This chain connects TRBV21-1 to TRBJ2-7; the table's D gene call, TRBD2, was not cross checked with the DNA. TRBV21-1 counts as a pseudogene. There are 18 residues in the CDR3. The CDR3 DNA reads TGTGCCAGCAGCAAACCCCTTCGTGAGAAAACCAACCGCTACGAGCAGTACTTC. This encodes CASSKPLREKTNRYEQYF.

This chain connects TRBV10-3 to TRBJ1-2; TRBD1 might be the D (6 bases). This CDR3 has 13 amino acids. Germline CDR1 is ENHRY and CDR2 is SYGVKD. V was cut by 3 bases and J by 4 bases, with 9 bases left in between. The CDR3 nucleotides are TGTGCCATCAGTGACGGGGGCTTCTATGGCTACACCTTC. This codes for CAISDGGFYGYTF.